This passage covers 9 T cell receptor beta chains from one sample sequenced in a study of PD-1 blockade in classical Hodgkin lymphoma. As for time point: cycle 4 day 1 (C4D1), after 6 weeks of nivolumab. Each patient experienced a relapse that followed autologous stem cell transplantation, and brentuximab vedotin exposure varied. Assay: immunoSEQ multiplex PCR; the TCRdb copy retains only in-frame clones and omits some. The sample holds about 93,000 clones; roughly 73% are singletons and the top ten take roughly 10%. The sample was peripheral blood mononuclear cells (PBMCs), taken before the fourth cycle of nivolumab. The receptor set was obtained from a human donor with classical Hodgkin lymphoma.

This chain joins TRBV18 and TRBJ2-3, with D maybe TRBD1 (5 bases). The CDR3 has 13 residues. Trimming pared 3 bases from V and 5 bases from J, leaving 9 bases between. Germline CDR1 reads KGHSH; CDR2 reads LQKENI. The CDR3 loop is CASSPAGIDTQYF. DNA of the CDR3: TGTGCCAGCTCACCTGCAGGGATAGATACGCAGTATTTT.

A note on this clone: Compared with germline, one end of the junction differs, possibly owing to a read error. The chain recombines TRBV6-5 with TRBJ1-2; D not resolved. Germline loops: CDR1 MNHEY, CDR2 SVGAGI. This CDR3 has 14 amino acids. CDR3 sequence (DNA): TGTGCCAGCAGTTACTCGTTAGCTAACTATGACTACACCTTC. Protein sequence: CASSYSLANYDYTF.

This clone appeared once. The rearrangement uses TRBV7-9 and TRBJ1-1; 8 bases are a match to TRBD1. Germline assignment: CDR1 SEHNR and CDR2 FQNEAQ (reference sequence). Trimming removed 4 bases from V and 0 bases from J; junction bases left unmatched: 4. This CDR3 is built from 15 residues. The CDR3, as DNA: TGTGCCAGCAGCTCATCAGGGGGCCTGAACACTGAAGCTTTCTTT. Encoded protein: CASSSSGGLNTEAFF.

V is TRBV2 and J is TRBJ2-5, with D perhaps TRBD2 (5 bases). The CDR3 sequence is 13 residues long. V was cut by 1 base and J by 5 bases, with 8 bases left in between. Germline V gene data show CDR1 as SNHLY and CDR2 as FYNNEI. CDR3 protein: CASSEGPGETQYF. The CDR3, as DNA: TGTGCCAGCAGTGAAGGTCCGGGGGAGACCCAGTACTTC.

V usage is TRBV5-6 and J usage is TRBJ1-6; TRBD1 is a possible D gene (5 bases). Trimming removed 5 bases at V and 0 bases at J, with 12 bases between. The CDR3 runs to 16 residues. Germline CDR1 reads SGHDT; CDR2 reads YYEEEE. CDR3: CASRRGTSSYNSPLHF. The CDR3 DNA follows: TGTGCCAGCAGACGGGGGACGAGCTCCTATAATTCACCCCTCCACTTT. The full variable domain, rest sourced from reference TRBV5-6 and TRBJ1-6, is DAGVTQSPTHLIKTRGQQVTLRCSPKSGHDTVSWYQQALGQGPQFIFQYYEEEERQRGNFPDRFSGHQFPNYSSELNVNALLLGDSALYLCASRRGTSSYNSPLHFGNGTRLTVT.

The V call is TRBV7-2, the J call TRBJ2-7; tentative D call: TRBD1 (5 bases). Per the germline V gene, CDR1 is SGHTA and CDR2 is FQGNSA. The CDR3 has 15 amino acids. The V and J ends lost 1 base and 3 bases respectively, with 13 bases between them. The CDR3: CASSLEALRGYEQYF. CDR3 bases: TGTGCCAGCAGCTTAGAGGCCCTTAGGGGCTACGAGCAGTACTTC.

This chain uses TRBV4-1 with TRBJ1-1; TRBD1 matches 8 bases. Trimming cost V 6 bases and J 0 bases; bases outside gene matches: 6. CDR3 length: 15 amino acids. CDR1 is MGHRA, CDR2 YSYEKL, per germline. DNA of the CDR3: TGCGCCAGCAGGACAGGGGTCCTTATGAACACTGAAGCTTTCTTT. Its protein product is CASRTGVLMNTEAFF.

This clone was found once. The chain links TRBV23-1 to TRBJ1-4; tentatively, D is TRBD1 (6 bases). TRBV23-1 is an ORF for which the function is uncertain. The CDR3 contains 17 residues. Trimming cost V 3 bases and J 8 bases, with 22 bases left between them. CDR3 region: CASSHGGREVLIEKLFF. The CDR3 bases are TGCGCCAGCAGTCATGGGGGGCGAGAGGTCTTGATAGAAAAACTGTTTTTT.

CDR3 bases: TGTGCCAGCAGGGTGATACAGGGGGCGGGTAATGAGCAGTTCTTC. Protein: CASRVIQGAGNEQFF. The chain has TRBV6-1 and TRBJ2-1; 9 bases align to TRBD1. The CDR3 runs 15 residues. Unmatched junction bases numbered 10, after V lost 6 bases and J lost 7 bases. The germline V gene has CDR1 MNHNS and CDR2 SASEGT.